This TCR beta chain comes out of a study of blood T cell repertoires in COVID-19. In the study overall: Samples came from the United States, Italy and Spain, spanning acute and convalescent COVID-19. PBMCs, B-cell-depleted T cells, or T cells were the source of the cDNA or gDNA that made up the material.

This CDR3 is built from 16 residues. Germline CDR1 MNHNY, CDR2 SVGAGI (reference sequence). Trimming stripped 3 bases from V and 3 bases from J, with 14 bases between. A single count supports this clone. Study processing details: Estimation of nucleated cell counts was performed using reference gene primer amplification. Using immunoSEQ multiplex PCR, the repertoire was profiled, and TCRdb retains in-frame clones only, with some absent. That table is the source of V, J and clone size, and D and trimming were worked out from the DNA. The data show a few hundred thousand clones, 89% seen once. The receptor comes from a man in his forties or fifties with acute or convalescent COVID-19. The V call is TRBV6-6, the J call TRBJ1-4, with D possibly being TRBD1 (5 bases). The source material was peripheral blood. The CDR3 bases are TGTGCCAGCAGTTATAGTGTGGGGGGTCCTAATGAAAAACTGTTTTTT. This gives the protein CASSYSVGGPNEKLFF.